The source of this T cell receptor (beta chain) is a study of blood T cell repertoires in COVID-19. This clone was observed a few times. The authors' processing: By means of reference gene primer amplification, nucleated cell counts were estimated. Libraries were prepared by immunoSEQ multiplex PCR; TCRdb keeps only in-frame clonotypes and omits some of them. The V and J calls and clone size were taken over from that table, and D and trimming were inferred from the DNA. The sample shows 200,000 to 250,000 clones, around 87% of them seen only once. CDR3 length: 12 amino acids. Germline V gene lookup returns CDR1 LGHDT and CDR2 YNNKEL (reference sequence). Trimming took 3 bases from V and 11 from J; bases not matched to a gene: 3.

The genes are TRBV3-1 (or the pseudogene TRBV3-2) and TRBJ1-1; 10 bases agree with TRBD1. The sample comprised peripheral blood. This sequence was found in a man aged 55 to 70 with acute or convalescent COVID-19. The CDR3 DNA reads TGTGCCAGCAGCCAGGACAGGGGGACCGCTTTCTTT. Amino acids: CASSQDRGTAFF.